The T cell receptor (beta chain) under discussion was sequenced for a study of cytomegalovirus exposure and HLA in healthy donors. The PCR had 60 Vbeta and 13 Jbeta primers. Sequencing was performed with immunoSEQ multiplex PCR; in TCRdb, only in-frame clones are kept and a portion is missing. Of 100,000 to 150,000 clones listed, almost 80% are singletons. CDR1 is LGHNA, CDR2 YNFKEQ, per germline. The CDR3 has 15 residues. V lost 6 bases, J lost 6 bases, and 12 bases stayed unmatched. This receptor was obtained from a female donor in good health and CMV-seronegative. Sequencing input: PBMCs. The gene calls are TRBV4-2 and TRBJ2-7; TRBD2 matches 9 bases. Here the CDR3 reads CASRPLLAGSGEQYF. In DNA, the CDR3 is TGTGCCAGCAGGCCATTACTAGCGGGTTCGGGCGAGCAGTACTTC.